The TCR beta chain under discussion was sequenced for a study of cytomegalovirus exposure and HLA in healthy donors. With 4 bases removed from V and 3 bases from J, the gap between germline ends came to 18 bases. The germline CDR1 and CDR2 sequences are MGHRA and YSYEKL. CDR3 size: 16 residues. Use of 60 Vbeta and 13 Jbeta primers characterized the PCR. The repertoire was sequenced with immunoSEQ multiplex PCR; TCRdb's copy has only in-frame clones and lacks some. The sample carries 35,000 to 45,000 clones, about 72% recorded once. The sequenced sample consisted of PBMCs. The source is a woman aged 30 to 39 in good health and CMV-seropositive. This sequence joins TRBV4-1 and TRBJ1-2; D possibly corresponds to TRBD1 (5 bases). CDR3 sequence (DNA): TGCGCCAGCAGCCCGAGTCCCGGGACTGAGTACTATGGCTACACCTTC. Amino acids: CASSPSPGTEYYGYTF.